This is a list of T cell receptor beta chains from one sample in a study of CD8+ T cells in alopecia areata. Repertoires were generated with immunoSEQ multiplex PCR, while TCRdb's copy carries only in-frame clones and drops some. The sample includes around 100,000 clones, just over 85% of them seen just once. This sample comprised CD8+ T cells sorted from blood, obtained between weeks 30 and 35, from a patient treated with tofacitinib. The receptor set was obtained from a human donor with alopecia areata. The CDR3 runs from the conserved cysteine through the conserved F or W.

>TRBJ2-7|TRBV6-5
CASSYSTSGSSYEQYF
>TRBJ1-2|TRBV6-5
CASSYILGSNYGYTF
>TRBJ1-4|TRBV6-5
CASSYSKGLGEKLFF
>TRBJ2-7|TRBV29-1
CSVDVGYEQYF
>TRBJ2-4|TRBV7-8
CASSHDRLARTPPAKNIQYF
>TRBJ1-1|TRBV27
CASSSGTEYTEAFF
>TRBJ2-2|TRBV7-9
CASSLSSATGELFF
>TRBJ2-2|TRBV30
CAWSAGTGELFF
>TRBJ2-7|TRBV7-7
CASSLGQGDEQYF
>TRBJ1-2|TRBV5-4
CASSSRTGPKAGYGYTF
>TRBJ2-3|TRBV6-6
CASTLLGQGPDTQYF
>TRBJ2-2|TRBV29-1
CSVEVSNTGELFF
>TRBJ1-4|TRBV11-2
CASSKGGEEKLFF
>TRBJ1-1|TRBV5-1
CASSFRGTYTEAFF
>TRBJ2-7|TRBV12-5
CASGPGPYEQYF
>TRBJ2-7|TRBV6-1
CASSGGLAVSPEQYF
>TRBJ2-1|TRBV7-9
CASSPPGLAEYNEQFF
>TRBJ2-7|TRBV10-2
CASSESGGSYEQYF
>TRBJ1-1|TRBV7-9
CASSLEGLGRVNTEAFF
>TRBJ1-2|TRBV27
CASSPFRTGGHGYTF
>TRBJ2-1|TRBV11-2
CASSWGTGEYYNEQFF
>TRBJ1-2|TRBV19
CASSLPLNYGYTF
>TRBJ2-7|TRBV4-1
CASSQVTGSYEQYF
>TRBJ2-3|TRBV7-9
CASSFPSSTGGHVTDTQYF
>TRBJ1-3|TRBV11-2
CASSLDLGAGNTIYF
>TRBJ2-7|TRBV29-1
CSVGHWKYEQYF
>TRBJ2-2|TRBV19
CATTWGANTGELFF
>TRBJ2-3|TRBV25-1
CASSRDSLTDTQYF
>TRBJ2-1|TRBV6-5
CASSTPGQEDNEQFF
>TRBJ1-5|TRBV5-1
CASSLSGHDQPQHF
>TRBJ2-1|TRBV13
CASRELARSSYNEQFF
>TRBJ2-1|TRBV15
CATSRDLAGRFNNEQFF
>TRBJ1-5|TRBV7-2
CASSLELGSNQPQHF
>TRBJ2-1|TRBV5-4
CASSATAGESYNEQFF
>TRBJ2-6|TRBV28
CASSLRDRGPGANVLTF
>TRBJ2-7|TRBV11-2
CASSLYTGDEQYF
>TRBJ2-5|TRBV13
CASSSSQPGQGAKETQYF
>TRBJ1-1|TRBV30
CAWSGNSAMNTEAFF
>TRBJ1-3|TRBV7-8
CASLSGQGGIGNTIYF
>TRBJ2-6|TRBV9
CASSVDLAGHSGANVLTF
>TRBJ2-2|TRBV27
CASRSTGELFF
>TRBJ2-7|TRBV5-1
CASSLGSPYEQYF
>TRBJ2-1|TRBV5-4
CASSLPGQGNNEQFF